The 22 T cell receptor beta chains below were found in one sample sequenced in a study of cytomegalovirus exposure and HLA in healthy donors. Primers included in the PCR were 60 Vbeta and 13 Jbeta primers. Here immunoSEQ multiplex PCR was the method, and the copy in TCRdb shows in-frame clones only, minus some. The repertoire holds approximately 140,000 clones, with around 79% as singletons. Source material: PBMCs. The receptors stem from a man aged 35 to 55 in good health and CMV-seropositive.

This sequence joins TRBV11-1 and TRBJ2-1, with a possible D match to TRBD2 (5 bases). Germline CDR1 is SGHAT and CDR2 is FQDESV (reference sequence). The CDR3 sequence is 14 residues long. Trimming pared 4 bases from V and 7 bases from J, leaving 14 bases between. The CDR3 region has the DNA TGTGCCAGCAGCTCGGCCGGGAATAGGAATGAGCAGTTCTTC. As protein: CASSSAGNRNEQFF.

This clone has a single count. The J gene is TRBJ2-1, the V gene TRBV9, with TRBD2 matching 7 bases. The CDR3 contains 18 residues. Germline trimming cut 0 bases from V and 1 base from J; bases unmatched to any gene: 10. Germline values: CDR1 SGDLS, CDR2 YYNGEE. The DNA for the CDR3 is TGTGCCAGCAGCGTAGGAGCCCACGGAGCGGGATCCTACAATGAGCAGTTCTTC. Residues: CASSVGAHGAGSYNEQFF.

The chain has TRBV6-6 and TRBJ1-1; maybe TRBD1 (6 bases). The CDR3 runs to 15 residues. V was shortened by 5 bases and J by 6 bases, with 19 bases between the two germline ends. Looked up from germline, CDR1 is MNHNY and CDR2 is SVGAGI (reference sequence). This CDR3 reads CASSRYSGVLSEAFF. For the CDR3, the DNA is TGTGCCAGCAGTAGATACTCAGGGGTTCTATCTGAAGCTTTCTTT.

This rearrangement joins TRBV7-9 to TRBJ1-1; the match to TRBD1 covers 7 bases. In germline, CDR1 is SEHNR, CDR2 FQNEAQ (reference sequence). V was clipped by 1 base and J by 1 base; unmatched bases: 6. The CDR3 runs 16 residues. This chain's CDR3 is CASSLGDGTANTEAFF. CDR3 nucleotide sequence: TGTGCCAGCAGCTTAGGGGACGGGACAGCGAACACTGAAGCTTTCTTT.

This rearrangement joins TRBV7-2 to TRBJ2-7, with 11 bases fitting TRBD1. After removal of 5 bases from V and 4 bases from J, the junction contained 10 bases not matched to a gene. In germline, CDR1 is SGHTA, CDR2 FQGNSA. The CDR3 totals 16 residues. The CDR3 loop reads CASSPRDRGSAYEQYF. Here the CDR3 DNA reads TGTGCCAGCAGCCCGAGGGACAGGGGGTCGGCTTACGAGCAGTACTTC.

CDR3 bases: TGTGCCAGCAGTCCGGCGGGGAGTTTGTCGAATGAGCAGTTCTTC. Encoded protein: CASSPAGSLSNEQFF. This chain joins TRBV7-2 and TRBJ2-1; TRBD2 might be the D (6 bases). There are 15 residues in the CDR3. Trimming removed 6 bases at V and 7 bases at J, with 19 bases between. Germline V gene lookup returns CDR1 SGHTA and CDR2 FQGNSA. The full variable domain, its missing parts supplied by reference TRBV7-2 and TRBJ2-1, is GAGVSQSPSNKVTEKGKDVELRCDPISGHTALYWYRQSLGQGLEFLIYFQGNSAPDKSGLPSDRFSAERTGGSVSTLTIQRTQQEDSAVYLCASSPAGSLSNEQFFGPGTRLTVL.

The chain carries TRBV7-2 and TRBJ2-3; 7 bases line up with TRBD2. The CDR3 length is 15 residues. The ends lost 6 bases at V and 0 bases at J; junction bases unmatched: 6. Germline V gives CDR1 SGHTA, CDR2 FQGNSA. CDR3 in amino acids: CASRPAGSSTDTQYF. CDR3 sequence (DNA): TGTGCCAGCAGGCCAGCGGGAAGCAGCACAGATACGCAGTATTTT.

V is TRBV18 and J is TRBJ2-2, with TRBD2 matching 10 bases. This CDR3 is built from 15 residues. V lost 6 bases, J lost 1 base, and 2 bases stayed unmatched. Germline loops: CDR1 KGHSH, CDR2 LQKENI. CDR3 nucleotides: TGTGCCAGCTCGAAGCGGGAGGGGAACACCGGGGAGCTGTTTTTT. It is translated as CASSKREGNTGELFF.

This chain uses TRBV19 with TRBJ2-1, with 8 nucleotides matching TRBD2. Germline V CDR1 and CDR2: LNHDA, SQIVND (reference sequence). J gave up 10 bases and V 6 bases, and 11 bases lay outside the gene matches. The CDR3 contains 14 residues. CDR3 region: CASRQGLVSREQFF. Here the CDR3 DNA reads TGTGCCAGTAGACAGGGACTAGTTTCCCGAGAGCAGTTCTTC.

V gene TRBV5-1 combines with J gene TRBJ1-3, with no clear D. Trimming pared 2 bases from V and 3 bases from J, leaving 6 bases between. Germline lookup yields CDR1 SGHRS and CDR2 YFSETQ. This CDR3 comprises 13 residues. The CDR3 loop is CASSFSGGNTIYF. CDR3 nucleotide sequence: TGCGCCAGCAGCTTTTCCGGTGGAAACACCATATATTTT.

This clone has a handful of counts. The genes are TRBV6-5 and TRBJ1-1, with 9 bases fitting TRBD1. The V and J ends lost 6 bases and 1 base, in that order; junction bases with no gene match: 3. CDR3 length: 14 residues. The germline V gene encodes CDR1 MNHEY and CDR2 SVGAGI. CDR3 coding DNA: TGTGCCAGCAGCCTACAGGGGGCGAACACTGAAGCTTTCTTT. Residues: CASSLQGANTEAFF.

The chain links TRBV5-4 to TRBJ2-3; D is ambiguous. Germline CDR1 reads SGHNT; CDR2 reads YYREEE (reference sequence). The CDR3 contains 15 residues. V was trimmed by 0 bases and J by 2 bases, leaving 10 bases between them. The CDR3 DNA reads TGTGCCAGCAGCTTGGAACAGAGAAACACAGATACGCAGTATTTT. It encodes CASSLEQRNTDTQYF.

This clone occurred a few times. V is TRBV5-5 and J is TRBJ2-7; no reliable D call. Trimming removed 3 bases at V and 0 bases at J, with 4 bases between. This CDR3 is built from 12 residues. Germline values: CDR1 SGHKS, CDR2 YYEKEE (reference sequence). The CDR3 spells CASSSSSYEQYF. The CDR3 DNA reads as TGTGCCAGCAGCTCCAGCTCCTACGAGCAGTACTTC.

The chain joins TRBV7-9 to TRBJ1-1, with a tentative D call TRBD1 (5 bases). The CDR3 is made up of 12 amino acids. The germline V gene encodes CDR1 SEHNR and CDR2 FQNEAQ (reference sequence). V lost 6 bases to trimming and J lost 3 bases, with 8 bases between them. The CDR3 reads CASSQTDTEAFF. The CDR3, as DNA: TGTGCCAGCAGTCAGACAGACACTGAAGCTTTCTTT.

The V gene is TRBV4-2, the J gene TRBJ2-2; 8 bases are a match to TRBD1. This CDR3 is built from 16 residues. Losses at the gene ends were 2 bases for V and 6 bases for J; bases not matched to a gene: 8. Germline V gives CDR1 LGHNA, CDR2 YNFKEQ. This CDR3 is CASSQTGTGGSGELFF. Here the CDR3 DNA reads TGTGCCAGCAGCCAAACCGGGACAGGAGGTTCCGGGGAGCTGTTTTTT.

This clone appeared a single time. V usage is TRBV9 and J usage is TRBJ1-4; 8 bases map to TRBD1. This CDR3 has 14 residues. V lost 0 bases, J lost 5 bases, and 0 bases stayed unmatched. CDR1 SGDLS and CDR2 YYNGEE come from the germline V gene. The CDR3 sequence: CASSVAGGNEKLFF. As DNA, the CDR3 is TGTGCCAGCAGCGTAGCAGGGGGCAATGAAAAACTGTTTTTT.

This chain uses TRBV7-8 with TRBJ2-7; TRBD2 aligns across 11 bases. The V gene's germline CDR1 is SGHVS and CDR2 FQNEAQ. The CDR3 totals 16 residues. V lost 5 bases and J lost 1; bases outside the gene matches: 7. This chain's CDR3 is CASSQKLAGVSYEQYF. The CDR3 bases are TGTGCCAGCAGCCAAAAACTAGCGGGAGTTTCCTACGAGCAGTACTTC.

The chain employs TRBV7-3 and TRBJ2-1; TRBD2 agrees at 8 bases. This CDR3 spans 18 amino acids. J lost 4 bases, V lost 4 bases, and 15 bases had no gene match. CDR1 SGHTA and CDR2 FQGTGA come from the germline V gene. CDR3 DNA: TGTGCCAGCAGCTGGATGAGGGGTAGCGGGGATTTATACAATGAGCAGTTCTTC. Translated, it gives CASSWMRGSGDLYNEQFF.

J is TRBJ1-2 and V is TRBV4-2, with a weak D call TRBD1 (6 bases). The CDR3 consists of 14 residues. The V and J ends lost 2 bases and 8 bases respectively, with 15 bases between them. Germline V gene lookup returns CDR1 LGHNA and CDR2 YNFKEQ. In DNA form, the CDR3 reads TGTGCCAGCAGCCAAAGAATCGAGGGGGAAGGCTACACCTTC. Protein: CASSQRIEGEGYTF.

The CDR3 coding sequence is TGTGCCAGCAGTTACTCAGGGACTAGCAGCGATACGCAGTATTTT. Translating gives CASSYSGTSSDTQYF. The V and J genes are TRBV6-5 and TRBJ2-3, with 9 bases matching TRBD2. From germline, CDR1 is MNHEY and CDR2 SVGAGI. The CDR3 contains 15 residues. The trim removed 0 bases at V and 6 bases at J, leaving 4 bases unmatched.

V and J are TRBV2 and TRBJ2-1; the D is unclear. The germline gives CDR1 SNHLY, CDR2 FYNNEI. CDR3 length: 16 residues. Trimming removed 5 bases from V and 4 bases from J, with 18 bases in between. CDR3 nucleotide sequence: TGTGCCAGCAGTCCCTTGATCGCCCTAGATTACAATGAGCAGTTCTTC. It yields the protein CASSPLIALDYNEQFF.

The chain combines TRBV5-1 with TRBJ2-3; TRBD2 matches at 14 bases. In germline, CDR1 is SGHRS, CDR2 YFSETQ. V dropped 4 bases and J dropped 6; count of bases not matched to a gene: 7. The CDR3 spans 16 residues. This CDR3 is CASSLGLAGVRDTQYF. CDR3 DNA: TGCGCCAGCAGCCTGGGACTAGCGGGAGTCAGGGATACGCAGTATTTT.